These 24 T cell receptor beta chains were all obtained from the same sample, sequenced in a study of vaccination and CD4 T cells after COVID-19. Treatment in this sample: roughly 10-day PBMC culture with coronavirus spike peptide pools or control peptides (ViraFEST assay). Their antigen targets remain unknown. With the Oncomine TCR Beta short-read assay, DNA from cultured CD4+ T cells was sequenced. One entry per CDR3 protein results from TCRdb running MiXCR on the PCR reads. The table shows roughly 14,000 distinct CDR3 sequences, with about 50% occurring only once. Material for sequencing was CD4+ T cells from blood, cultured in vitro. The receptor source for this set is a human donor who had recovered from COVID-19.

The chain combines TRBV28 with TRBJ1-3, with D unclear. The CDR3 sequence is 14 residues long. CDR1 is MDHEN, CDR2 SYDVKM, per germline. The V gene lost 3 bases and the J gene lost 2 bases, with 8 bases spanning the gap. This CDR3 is CASSFLSAGNTIYF. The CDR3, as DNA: TGTGCCAGCAGTTTTTTATCCGCTGGAAACACCATATATTTT.

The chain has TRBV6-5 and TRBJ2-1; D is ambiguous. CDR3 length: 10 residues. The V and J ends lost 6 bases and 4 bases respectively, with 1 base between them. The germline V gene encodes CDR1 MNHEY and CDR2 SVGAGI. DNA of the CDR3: TGTGCCAGCAGGTACAATGAGCAGTTCTTC. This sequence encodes CASRYNEQFF.

CDR3 in amino acids: CASSFRGGYGYTF. CDR3 nucleotide sequence: TGTGCCAGCAGTTTTCGGGGCGGCTATGGCTACACCTTC. The chain is built from TRBV27 and TRBJ1-2, with D possibly TRBD1 on 5 matching bases. From germline, CDR1 is MNHEY and CDR2 SMNVEV (reference sequence). The CDR3 contains 13 residues. Trimming took off 3 bases at V and 4 bases at J, with 9 bases between the two ends.

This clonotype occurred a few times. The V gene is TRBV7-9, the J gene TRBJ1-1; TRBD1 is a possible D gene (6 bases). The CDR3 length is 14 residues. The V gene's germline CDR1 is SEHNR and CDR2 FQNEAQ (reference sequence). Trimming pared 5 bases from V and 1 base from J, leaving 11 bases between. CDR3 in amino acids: CASSLQGRNTEAFF. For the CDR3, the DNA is TGTGCCAGCAGCCTACAGGGTCGGAACACTGAAGCTTTCTTT.

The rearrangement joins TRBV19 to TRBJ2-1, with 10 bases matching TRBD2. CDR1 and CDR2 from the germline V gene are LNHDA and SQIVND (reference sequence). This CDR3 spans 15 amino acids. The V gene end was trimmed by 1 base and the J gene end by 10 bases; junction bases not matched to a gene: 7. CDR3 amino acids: CASSIGAGGGLEQFF. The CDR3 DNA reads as TGTGCCAGTAGTATAGGAGCGGGAGGGGGTTTGGAGCAGTTCTTC.

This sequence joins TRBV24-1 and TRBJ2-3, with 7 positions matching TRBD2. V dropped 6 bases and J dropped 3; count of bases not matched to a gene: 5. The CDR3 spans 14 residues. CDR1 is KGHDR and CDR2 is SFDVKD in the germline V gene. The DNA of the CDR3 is TGTGCCACCAGTCGAGGCGGGAGAACAGATACGCAGTATTTT. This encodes CATSRGGRTDTQYF.

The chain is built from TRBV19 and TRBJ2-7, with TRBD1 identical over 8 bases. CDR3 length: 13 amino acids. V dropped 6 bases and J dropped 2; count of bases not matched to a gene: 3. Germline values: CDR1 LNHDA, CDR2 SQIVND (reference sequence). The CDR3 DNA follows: TGTGCCAGTAGCTCGACAGGGGCCTACGAGCAGTACTTC. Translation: CASSSTGAYEQYF.

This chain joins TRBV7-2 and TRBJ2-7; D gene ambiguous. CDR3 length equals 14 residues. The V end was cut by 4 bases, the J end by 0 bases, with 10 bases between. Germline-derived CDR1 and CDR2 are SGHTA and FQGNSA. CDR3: CASSSRRSSYEQYF. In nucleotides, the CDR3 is TGTGCCAGCAGCTCCCGACGAAGCTCCTACGAGCAGTACTTC. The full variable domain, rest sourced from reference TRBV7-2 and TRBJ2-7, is GAGVSQSPSNKVTEKGKDVELRCDPISGHTALYWYRQSLGQGLEFLIYFQGNSAPDKSGLPSDRFSAERTGGSVSTLTIQRTQQEDSAVYLCASSSRRSSYEQYFGPGTRLTVT.

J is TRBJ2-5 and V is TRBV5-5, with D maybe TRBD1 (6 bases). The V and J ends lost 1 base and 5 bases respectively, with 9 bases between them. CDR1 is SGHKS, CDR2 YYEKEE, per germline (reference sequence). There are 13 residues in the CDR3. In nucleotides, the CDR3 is TGTGCCAGCAGCTTGCCAGGGGTCGAGACCCAGTACTTC. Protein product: CASSLPGVETQYF.

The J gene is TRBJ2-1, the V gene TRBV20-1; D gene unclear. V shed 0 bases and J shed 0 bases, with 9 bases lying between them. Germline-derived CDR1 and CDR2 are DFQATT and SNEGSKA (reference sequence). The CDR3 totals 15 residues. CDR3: CSARESESSYNEQFF. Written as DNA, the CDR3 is TGCAGTGCTAGAGAGTCCGAGAGCTCCTACAATGAGCAGTTCTTC.

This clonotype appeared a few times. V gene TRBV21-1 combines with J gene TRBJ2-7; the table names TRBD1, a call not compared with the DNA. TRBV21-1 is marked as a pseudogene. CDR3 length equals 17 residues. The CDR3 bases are TGTGCCACCCTTCTCGAAGTTACAGGGAATGGTTCCTACGAGCAGTACTTC. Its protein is CATLLEVTGNGSYEQYF.

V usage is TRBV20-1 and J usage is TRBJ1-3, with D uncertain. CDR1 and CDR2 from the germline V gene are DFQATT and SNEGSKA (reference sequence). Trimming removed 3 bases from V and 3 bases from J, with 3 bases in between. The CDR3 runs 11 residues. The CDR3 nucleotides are TGCAGTGCTAGTTTTGGAAACACCATATATTTT. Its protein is CSASFGNTIYF.

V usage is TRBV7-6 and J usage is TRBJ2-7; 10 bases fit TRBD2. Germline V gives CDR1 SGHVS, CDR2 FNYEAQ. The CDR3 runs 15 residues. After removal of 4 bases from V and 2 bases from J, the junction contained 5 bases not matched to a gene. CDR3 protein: CASSSRTSGAYEQYF. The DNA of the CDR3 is TGTGCCAGCAGCTCGAGGACTAGCGGAGCCTACGAGCAGTACTTC.

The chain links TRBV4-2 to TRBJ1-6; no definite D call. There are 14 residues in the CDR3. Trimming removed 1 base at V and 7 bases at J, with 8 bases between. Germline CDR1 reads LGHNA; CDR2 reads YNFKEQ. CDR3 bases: TGTGCCAGCAGCCAAGGGTCAGAAAATTCACCCCTCCACTTT. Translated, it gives CASSQGSENSPLHF.

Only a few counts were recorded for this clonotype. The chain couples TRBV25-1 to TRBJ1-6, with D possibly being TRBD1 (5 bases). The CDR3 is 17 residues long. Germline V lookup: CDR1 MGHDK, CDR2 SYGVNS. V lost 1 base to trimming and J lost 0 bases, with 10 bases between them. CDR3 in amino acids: CASSESGLSSYNSPLHF. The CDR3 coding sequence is TGTGCCAGCAGTGAATCGGGGCTGAGCTCCTATAATTCACCCCTCCACTTT. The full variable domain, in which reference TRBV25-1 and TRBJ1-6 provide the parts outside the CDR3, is EADIYQTPRYLVIGTGKKITLECSQTMGHDKMYWYQQDPGMELHLIHYSYGVNSTEKGDLSSESTVSRIRTEHFPLTLESARPSHTSQYLCASSESGLSSYNSPLHFGNGTRLTVT.

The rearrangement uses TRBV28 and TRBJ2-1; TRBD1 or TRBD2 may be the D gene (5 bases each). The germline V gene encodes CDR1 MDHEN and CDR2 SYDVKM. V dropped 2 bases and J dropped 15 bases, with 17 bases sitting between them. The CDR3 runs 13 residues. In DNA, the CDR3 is TGTGCCAGCAGTTTAGATGACAGCGGAGTTTCGTTCTTC. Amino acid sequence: CASSLDDSGVSFF.

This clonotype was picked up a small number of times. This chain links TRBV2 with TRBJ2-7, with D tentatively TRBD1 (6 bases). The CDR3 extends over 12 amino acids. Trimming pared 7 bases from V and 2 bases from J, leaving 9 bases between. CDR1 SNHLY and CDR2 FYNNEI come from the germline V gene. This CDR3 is CASNGQTYEQYF. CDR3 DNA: TGTGCCAGCAACGGACAGACCTACGAGCAGTACTTC.

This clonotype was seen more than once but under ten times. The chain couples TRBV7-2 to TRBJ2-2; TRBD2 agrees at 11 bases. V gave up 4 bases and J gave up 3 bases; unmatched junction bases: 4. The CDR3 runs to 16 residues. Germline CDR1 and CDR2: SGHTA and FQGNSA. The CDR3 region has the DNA TGTGCCAGCAGCTGGGGACTAGCGGAGTACACCGGGGAGCTGTTTTTT. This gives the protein CASSWGLAEYTGELFF.

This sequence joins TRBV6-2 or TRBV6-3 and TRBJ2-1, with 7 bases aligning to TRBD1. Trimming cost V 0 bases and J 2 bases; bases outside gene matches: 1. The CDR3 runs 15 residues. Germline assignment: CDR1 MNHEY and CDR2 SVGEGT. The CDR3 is CASSYSGQTYNEQFF. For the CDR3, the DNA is TGTGCCAGCAGTTACTCGGGACAGACCTACAATGAGCAGTTCTTC.

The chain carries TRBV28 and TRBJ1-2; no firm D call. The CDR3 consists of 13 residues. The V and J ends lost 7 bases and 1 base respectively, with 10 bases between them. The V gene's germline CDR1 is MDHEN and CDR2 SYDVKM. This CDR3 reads CASIPTDNYGYTF. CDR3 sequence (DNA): TGTGCCAGCATCCCCACAGATAACTATGGCTACACCTTC.

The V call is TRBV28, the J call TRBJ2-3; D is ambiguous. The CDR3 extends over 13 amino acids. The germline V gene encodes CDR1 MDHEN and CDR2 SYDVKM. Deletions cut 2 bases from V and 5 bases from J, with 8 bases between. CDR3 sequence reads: CASSLGGRDTQYF. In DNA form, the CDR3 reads TGTGCCAGCAGTTTAGGCGGAAGAGATACGCAGTATTTT.

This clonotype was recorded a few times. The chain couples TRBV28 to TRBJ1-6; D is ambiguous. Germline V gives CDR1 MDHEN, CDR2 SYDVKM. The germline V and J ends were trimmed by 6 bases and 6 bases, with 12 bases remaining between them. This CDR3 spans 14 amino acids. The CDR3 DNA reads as TGTGCCAGCAGCCCGCCGGGTCCTAATTCACCCCTCCACTTT. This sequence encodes CASSPPGPNSPLHF.

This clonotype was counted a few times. The CDR3 is CSARGPTSTDTQYF. In DNA, the CDR3 is TGCAGTGCTAGGGGTCCAACGAGCACAGATACGCAGTATTTT. V gene TRBV20-1 combines with J gene TRBJ2-3; D is uncertain. The CDR3 runs to 14 residues. The V end was cut by 3 bases, the J end by 0 bases, with 10 bases between. Germline assignment: CDR1 DFQATT and CDR2 SNEGSKA (reference sequence).

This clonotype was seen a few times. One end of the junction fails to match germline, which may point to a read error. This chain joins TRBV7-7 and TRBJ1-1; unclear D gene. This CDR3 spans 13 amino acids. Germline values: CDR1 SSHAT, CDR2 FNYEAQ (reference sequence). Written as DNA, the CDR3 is TGTGCTAGCAGCTTAGATAGGGAAGCTGAAGCTTTCTTT. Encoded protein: CASSLDREAEAFF.